These T cell receptor beta chains were read from a single sample in a study of blood T cell repertoires in COVID-19. Sequencing was performed with immunoSEQ multiplex PCR; in TCRdb, only in-frame clones are kept and a portion is missing. The sample yields around 190,000 clones, around 80% seen once. Input material: peripheral blood. These receptors all come from a woman aged 60-75 years with COVID-19, enrolled during active disease. CDR3s include the opening cysteine and the closing phenylalanine or tryptophan. Each record gives: clone size, D gene, J gene, V gene, CDR3 DNA, CDR3 protein. The D gene is left open where the match is weak. Clone size is given for some rows only: seen once, a few or many times, or a class if the clone is expanded.

abundance: once; d_gene: .; j_gene: TRBJ1-4; v_gene: TRBV7-9; CDR3nt: TGTGCCAGCAGCGTTCAAGGAGGATCAACTAATGAAAAACTGTTTTTT; CDR3aa: CASSVQGGSTNEKLFF
abundance: once; d_gene: .; j_gene: TRBJ2-3; v_gene: TRBV7-3; CDR3nt: TGTGCCAGCACCCTTGGTCCTGTCGGGGGCACAGATACGCAGTATTTT; CDR3aa: CASTLGPVGGTDTQYF
abundance: .; d_gene: .; j_gene: TRBJ2-7; v_gene: TRBV5-1; CDR3nt: TGCGCCAGCAGCTTGACAGGGCCCTGGGACGAGCAGTACTTC; CDR3aa: CASSLTGPWDEQYF
abundance: .; d_gene: TRBD1; j_gene: TRBJ2-2; v_gene: TRBV19; CDR3nt: TGTGCCAGTAGTGGACTTTTAAAGGGGGCGCGGACCGGGGAGCTGTTTTTT; CDR3aa: CASSGLLKGARTGELFF
abundance: once; d_gene: .; j_gene: TRBJ1-1; v_gene: TRBV29-1; CDR3nt: TGCAGCGTCCCCCCAGGCACTGAAGCTTTCTTT; CDR3aa: CSVPPGTEAFF
abundance: .; d_gene: .; j_gene: TRBJ2-3; v_gene: TRBV4-2; CDR3nt: TGTGCCAGCAGCGCCACCCTAATAAGCACAGATACGCAGTATTTT; CDR3aa: CASSATLISTDTQYF
abundance: .; d_gene: TRBD1; j_gene: TRBJ2-2; v_gene: TRBV25-1; CDR3nt: TGTGCCAGCAGTGTCCCCCGGACAGGGTATGGAAGGACCGGGGAGCTGTTTTTT; CDR3aa: CASSVPRTGYGRTGELFF
abundance: once; d_gene: .; j_gene: TRBJ2-7; v_gene: TRBV11-2; CDR3nt: TGTGCCAGCAGCTTAGCAGGGGTCTACGAGCAGTACTTC; CDR3aa: CASSLAGVYEQYF
abundance: .; d_gene: .; j_gene: TRBJ1-5; v_gene: TRBV18; CDR3nt: TGTGCCAGCTCACCACAGGGGAATTATCAGCCCCAGCATTTT; CDR3aa: CASSPQGNYQPQHF
abundance: .; d_gene: TRBD2; j_gene: TRBJ2-1; v_gene: TRBV7-2; CDR3nt: TGTGCCAGCAGCTTAGGCGGGAGTGGCAATGAGCAGTTCTTC; CDR3aa: CASSLGGSGNEQFF
abundance: .; d_gene: .; j_gene: TRBJ2-1; v_gene: TRBV6-5; CDR3nt: TGTGCCAGCAGAGGCGAGGCGTCGGATGAGCAGTTCTTC; CDR3aa: CASRGEASDEQFF
abundance: .; d_gene: .; j_gene: TRBJ1-3; v_gene: TRBV29-1; CDR3nt: TGCAGCGTATCGGTCGCGAAGTTTGGAAACACCATATATTTT; CDR3aa: CSVSVAKFGNTIYF
abundance: .; d_gene: .; j_gene: TRBJ1-2; v_gene: TRBV11-2; CDR3nt: TGTGCCAGCAGCTTAGTAGGGACATACACCTATGGCTACACCTTC; CDR3aa: CASSLVGTYTYGYTF
abundance: .; d_gene: .; j_gene: TRBJ1-6; v_gene: TRBV27; CDR3nt: TGTGCCAGCAGTCTCCTGGGCCCAGGTTCACCCCTCCACTTT; CDR3aa: CASSLLGPGSPLHF
abundance: .; d_gene: .; j_gene: TRBJ1-1; v_gene: TRBV5-4; CDR3nt: TGTGCCAGCAGCTTGGCCTCGGGGAGGGGAACTGAAGCTTTCTTT; CDR3aa: CASSLASGRGTEAFF
abundance: .; d_gene: TRBD2; j_gene: TRBJ2-3; v_gene: TRBV28; CDR3nt: TGTGCCAGCAGTGACCGCGATCGGACTAGTAGCACAGATACGCAGTATTTT; CDR3aa: CASSDRDRTSSTDTQYF
abundance: .; d_gene: TRBD2; j_gene: TRBJ2-3; v_gene: TRBV18; CDR3nt: TGTGCCAGCTCACACGGGACTAGCGGTGGCCCAGATACGCAGTATTTT; CDR3aa: CASSHGTSGGPDTQYF
abundance: .; d_gene: .; j_gene: TRBJ1-1; v_gene: TRBV7-9; CDR3nt: TGTGCCAGCAGTCGCCAGGGCGGCACTGAAGCTTTCTTT; CDR3aa: CASSRQGGTEAFF
abundance: .; d_gene: TRBD2; j_gene: TRBJ2-2; v_gene: TRBV11-3; CDR3nt: TGTGCCAGCAGCTTAGAAGGGACTACCGCAGGGAACACCGGGGAGCTGTTTTTT; CDR3aa: CASSLEGTTAGNTGELFF
abundance: few; d_gene: TRBD1; j_gene: TRBJ1-1; v_gene: TRBV9; CDR3nt: TGTGCCAGCAGCCCGCCGGGACAGGGAGCTTTCTTT; CDR3aa: CASSPPGQGAFF
abundance: .; d_gene: TRBD2; j_gene: TRBJ2-7; v_gene: TRBV18; CDR3nt: TGTGCCAGCTCACCACTCGGGACTAGCGGCCGAGGGGGTGAGCAGTACTTC; CDR3aa: CASSPLGTSGRGGEQYF
abundance: once; d_gene: TRBD1; j_gene: TRBJ2-7; v_gene: TRBV29-1; CDR3nt: TGCAGCGTTAACAGGGGTGTCGAGCAGTACTTC; CDR3aa: CSVNRGVEQYF
abundance: .; d_gene: .; j_gene: TRBJ2-1; v_gene: TRBV28; CDR3nt: TGTGCCAGCAGTCCCGCAACACCTCGGGATGAGCAGTTCTTC; CDR3aa: CASSPATPRDEQFF
abundance: .; d_gene: TRBD2; j_gene: TRBJ2-7; v_gene: TRBV20-1; CDR3nt: TGCAGTGCCAGTGATCCGGGACTAGTTTCCTACGAGCAGTACTTC; CDR3aa: CSASDPGLVSYEQYF
abundance: .; d_gene: TRBD1; j_gene: TRBJ1-1; v_gene: TRBV14; CDR3nt: TGTGCCAGCAGCCGAACCGGGACAGGGACCACTGAAGCTTTCTTT; CDR3aa: CASSRTGTGTTEAFF
abundance: .; d_gene: .; j_gene: TRBJ2-4; v_gene: TRBV3-1/TRBV3-2; CDR3nt: TGTGCCAGCAGCATTACCCGACTAGCCAAAAACATTCAGTACTTC; CDR3aa: CASSITRLAKNIQYF
abundance: .; d_gene: .; j_gene: TRBJ1-5; v_gene: TRBV11-1; CDR3nt: TGTGCCAGCTCGAGAGGGGGTAGCAATCAGCCCCAGCATTTT; CDR3aa: CASSRGGSNQPQHF
abundance: .; d_gene: TRBD2; j_gene: TRBJ2-3; v_gene: TRBV15; CDR3nt: TGTGCCACCAGCAGAGAGCTCGGCGGGGGGGCCAAAGATACGCAGTATTTT; CDR3aa: CATSRELGGGAKDTQYF
abundance: .; d_gene: TRBD1; j_gene: TRBJ1-2; v_gene: TRBV15; CDR3nt: TGTGCCACCAGCAGAGAGGGGACAGGGGCCTCCTATGGCTACACCTTC; CDR3aa: CATSREGTGASYGYTF
abundance: .; d_gene: .; j_gene: TRBJ1-5; v_gene: TRBV5-6; CDR3nt: TGTGCCAGCAGCTTGTTCCAGGTTAATCAGCCCCAGCATTTT; CDR3aa: CASSLFQVNQPQHF
abundance: .; d_gene: .; j_gene: TRBJ2-2; v_gene: TRBV5-6; CDR3nt: TGTGCCAGCAGCTTGGTTAGGACAGACACCGGGGAGCTGTTTTTT; CDR3aa: CASSLVRTDTGELFF
abundance: .; d_gene: TRBD1; j_gene: TRBJ2-7; v_gene: TRBV7-9; CDR3nt: TGTGCCAGCAGCTTAGCGGGGGACAGAATTTACGAGCAGTACTTC; CDR3aa: CASSLAGDRIYEQYF
abundance: .; d_gene: TRBD2; j_gene: TRBJ2-1; v_gene: TRBV3-1/TRBV3-2; CDR3nt: TGTGCCAGCAGCCAAGAAGGAGGACTAGCGGGGGGCATCTACAATGAGCAGTTCTTC; CDR3aa: CASSQEGGLAGGIYNEQFF
abundance: .; d_gene: TRBD2; j_gene: TRBJ2-2; v_gene: TRBV28; CDR3nt: TGTGCCAGCAGTAGGTTAGCGGGAGAGGTAAACACCGGGGAGCTGTTTTTT; CDR3aa: CASSRLAGEVNTGELFF
abundance: .; d_gene: .; j_gene: TRBJ1-5; v_gene: TRBV18; CDR3nt: TGTGCCAGCTCCCCCTCGACAGGTCGAAATCAGCCCCAGCATTTT; CDR3aa: CASSPSTGRNQPQHF
abundance: .; d_gene: .; j_gene: TRBJ1-2; v_gene: TRBV6-1; CDR3nt: TGTGCCAGCAGTGAGACTGTCTCCCGTCGTCTCGGCTACACCTTC; CDR3aa: CASSETVSRRLGYTF
abundance: .; d_gene: .; j_gene: TRBJ1-1; v_gene: TRBV15; CDR3nt: TGTGCCACCAGCAGGGAGCCGGCCAGTAACACTGAAGCTTTCTTT; CDR3aa: CATSREPASNTEAFF
abundance: .; d_gene: .; j_gene: TRBJ1-2; v_gene: TRBV6-1; CDR3nt: TGTGCCAGCAGTGAGAATGACAGATACTATGGCTACACCTTC; CDR3aa: CASSENDRYYGYTF
abundance: .; d_gene: TRBD2; j_gene: TRBJ2-1; v_gene: TRBV28; CDR3nt: TGTGCCAGCAGCCTCACTAGCGGGTCCTACAATGAGCAGTTCTTC; CDR3aa: CASSLTSGSYNEQFF
abundance: .; d_gene: .; j_gene: TRBJ1-2; v_gene: TRBV5-6; CDR3nt: TGTGCCAGCAGCTTGGTTCAGGATTATGGCTACACCTTC; CDR3aa: CASSLVQDYGYTF
abundance: .; d_gene: TRBD1; j_gene: TRBJ1-2; v_gene: TRBV7-8; CDR3nt: TGTGCCAGCAGCCTGACAGGGAGCCCTTTTTCTGACTATGGCTACACCTTC; CDR3aa: CASSLTGSPFSDYGYTF
abundance: .; d_gene: TRBD2; j_gene: TRBJ2-1; v_gene: TRBV18; CDR3nt: TGTGCCAGCTCACGACGGTCGGGAGGGGGCTCCTACAATGAGCAGTTCTTC; CDR3aa: CASSRRSGGGSYNEQFF
abundance: .; d_gene: TRBD1; j_gene: TRBJ1-6; v_gene: TRBV18; CDR3nt: TGTGCCAGCTCACCAGAGGGCAGGGGGCGGCCACCCCTCCACTTT; CDR3aa: CASSPEGRGRPPLHF
abundance: .; d_gene: TRBD1; j_gene: TRBJ1-2; v_gene: TRBV28; CDR3nt: TGTGCCAGCAGTGTACCCGGGACAGCGTATGGCTACACCTTC; CDR3aa: CASSVPGTAYGYTF
abundance: .; d_gene: .; j_gene: TRBJ1-1; v_gene: TRBV28; CDR3nt: TGTGCCAGCAGTTTTAATGCTGGGCGTCCAGCTGAAGCTTTCTTT; CDR3aa: CASSFNAGRPAEAFF
abundance: .; d_gene: .; j_gene: TRBJ2-7; v_gene: TRBV6-5; CDR3nt: TGTGCCAGCAGTTACGGACAGTCCTACGAGCAGTACTTC; CDR3aa: CASSYGQSYEQYF